Reported below is one TCR beta chain. Its antigen remains unknown. This sample is part of a study of cytomegalovirus exposure and HLA in healthy donors. Overall study findings and caveats: Some highly shared sequence variants likely arose as a pipeline artifact.

Germline CDR1 and CDR2: MNHNY and SVGAGI (reference sequence). Trimming cost V 11 bases and J 0 bases; bases outside gene matches: 9. The CDR3 length is 14 residues. The PCR made use of 60 Vbeta and 13 Jbeta primers. The repertoire was sequenced with immunoSEQ multiplex PCR; TCRdb's copy has only in-frame clones and lacks some. The sample lists about 150,000 clones, 84% occurring once. The sequenced sample was PBMCs. The genes are TRBV6-6 and TRBJ1-1; TRBD1 agrees at 7 bases. The sequence came from a boy aged 2-9 years in good health and CMV-seronegative. This CDR3 reads CASGQRNLNTEAFF. The CDR3 DNA sequence: TGTGCCTCGGGACAGCGGAATTTGAACACTGAAGCTTTCTTT.